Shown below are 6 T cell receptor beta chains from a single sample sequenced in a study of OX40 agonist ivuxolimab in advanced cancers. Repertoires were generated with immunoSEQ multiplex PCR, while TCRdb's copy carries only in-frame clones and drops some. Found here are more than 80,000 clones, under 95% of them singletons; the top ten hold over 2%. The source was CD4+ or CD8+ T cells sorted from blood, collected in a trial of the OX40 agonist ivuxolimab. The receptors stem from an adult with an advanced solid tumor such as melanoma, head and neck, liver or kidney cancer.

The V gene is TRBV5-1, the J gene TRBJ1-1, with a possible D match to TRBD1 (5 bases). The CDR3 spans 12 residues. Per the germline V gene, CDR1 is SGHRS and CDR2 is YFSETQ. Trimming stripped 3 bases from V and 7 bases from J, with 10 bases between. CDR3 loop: CASSYDRNEAFF. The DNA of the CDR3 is TGCGCCAGCAGCTATGACAGAAATGAAGCTTTCTTT.

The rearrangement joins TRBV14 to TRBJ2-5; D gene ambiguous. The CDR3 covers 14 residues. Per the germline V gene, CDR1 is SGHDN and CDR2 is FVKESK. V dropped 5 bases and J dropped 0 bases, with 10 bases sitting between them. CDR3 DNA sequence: TGTGCCAGCAGCGTCAGTAGGTACCAAGAGACCCAGTACTTC. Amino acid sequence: CASSVSRYQETQYF.

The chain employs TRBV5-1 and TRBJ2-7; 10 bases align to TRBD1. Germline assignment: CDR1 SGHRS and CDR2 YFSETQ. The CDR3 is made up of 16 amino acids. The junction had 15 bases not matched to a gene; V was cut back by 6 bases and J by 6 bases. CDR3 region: CASTRSGQGSGGEQYF. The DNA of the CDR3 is TGCGCCAGCACCCGATCGGGACAGGGGAGCGGAGGCGAGCAGTACTTC.

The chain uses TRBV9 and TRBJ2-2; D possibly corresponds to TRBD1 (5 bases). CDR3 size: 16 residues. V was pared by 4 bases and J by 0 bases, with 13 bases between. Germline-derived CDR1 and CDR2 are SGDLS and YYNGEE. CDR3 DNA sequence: TGTGCCAGCAGCCCTCGAAACAGGCCGAACACCGGGGAGCTGTTTTTT. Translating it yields CASSPRNRPNTGELFF.

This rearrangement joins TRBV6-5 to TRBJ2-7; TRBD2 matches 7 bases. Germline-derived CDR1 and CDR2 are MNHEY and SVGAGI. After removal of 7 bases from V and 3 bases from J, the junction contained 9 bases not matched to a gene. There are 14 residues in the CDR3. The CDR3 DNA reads TGTGCCAGCACCCCGACTAGCACTATCTACGAGCAGTACTTC. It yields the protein CASTPTSTIYEQYF.

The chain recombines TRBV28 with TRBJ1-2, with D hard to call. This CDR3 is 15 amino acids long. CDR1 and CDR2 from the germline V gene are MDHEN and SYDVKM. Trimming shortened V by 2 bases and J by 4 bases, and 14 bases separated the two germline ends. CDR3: CASSLKYFPGYGYTF. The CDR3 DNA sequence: TGTGCCAGCAGTTTAAAGTATTTCCCAGGCTATGGCTACACCTTC.